These 27 T cell receptor beta chains were sequenced from one sample in a study of blood T cell repertoires in COVID-19. Libraries were prepared by immunoSEQ multiplex PCR; TCRdb keeps only in-frame clonotypes and omits some of them. The repertoire holds about 50,000 clones, 83% seen once, with approximately 15% in the top ten. The sample comprised peripheral blood. The receptors originated from a man between 35 and 55 years old with acute or convalescent COVID-19.

The chain couples TRBV5-4 to TRBJ2-5; the match to TRBD2 covers 7 bases. CDR1 SGHNT and CDR2 YYREEE come from the germline V gene (reference sequence). Trimming cost V 1 base and J 2 bases; bases outside gene matches: 8. The CDR3 runs to 16 residues. The CDR3 sequence: CASSLIGGGPQETQYF. CDR3 sequence (DNA): TGTGCCAGCAGCTTGATCGGCGGGGGACCTCAAGAGACCCAGTACTTC.

This chain uses TRBV30 with TRBJ1-5; tentative D call: TRBD1 (6 bases). The CDR3 spans 15 residues. Trimming left V 0 bases short and J 3 bases short, with 12 bases between. Germline CDR1 is GTSNPN and CDR2 is SVGIG (reference sequence). The chain's CDR3 is CAWSVDRRFNQPQHF. In DNA form, the CDR3 reads TGTGCCTGGAGTGTAGACAGGCGATTCAATCAGCCCCAGCATTTT.

This clone is labeled as medium-sized (0.01 to 0.1%). J is TRBJ2-1 and V is TRBV13; D not resolved. CDR3 length: 15 residues. Germline CDR1 is PRHDT and CDR2 is FYEKMQ (reference sequence). V gave up 1 base and J gave up 8 bases, with 15 bases separating them. The CDR3 spells CASSLAGQKLDEQFF. The CDR3 region has the DNA TGTGCCAGCAGCTTAGCGGGTCAAAAGTTAGATGAGCAGTTCTTC.

The CDR3 is CASSSRQRGETQYF. The CDR3 nucleotides read TGTGCCAGCAGCTCCCGTCAGCGGGGCGAGACCCAGTACTTC. J is TRBJ2-5 and V is TRBV12-1; the table's D gene call, TRBD2, was not cross checked with the DNA. TRBV12-1 is annotated as a pseudogene. This CDR3 contains 14 residues.

This clone was observed a few times. The V call is TRBV5-1, the J call TRBJ1-6, with 7 bases that match TRBD1. Losses at the gene ends were 3 bases for V and 3 bases for J; bases not matched to a gene: 6. This CDR3 spans 16 amino acids. CDR1 is SGHRS and CDR2 is YFSETQ in the germline V gene. This chain's CDR3 is CASSWDSVIYNSPLHF. The CDR3 region has the DNA TGCGCCAGCAGCTGGGACAGTGTGATCTATAATTCACCCCTCCACTTT.

The chain joins TRBV24-1 to TRBJ2-1; 13 bases align to TRBD2. The CDR3 is 18 residues long. Unmatched junction bases numbered 13, after V lost 4 bases and J lost 8 bases. CDR1 is KGHDR and CDR2 is SFDVKD in the germline V gene. The CDR3 is CATSDRSTSGRVNHEQFF. The CDR3 nucleotides read TGTGCCACCAGTGACCGTTCCACTAGCGGGAGGGTGAACCATGAGCAGTTCTTC.

V and J are TRBV5-4 and TRBJ2-5, with 11 bases lining up with TRBD1. The CDR3 spans 15 residues. Germline lookup yields CDR1 SGHNT and CDR2 YYREEE (reference sequence). V was pared by 4 bases and J by 5 bases, with 7 bases of the junction left unmatched. The CDR3 sequence: CASSPWGQGGETQYF. In DNA, the CDR3 is TGTGCCAGCAGCCCATGGGGACAGGGGGGTGAGACCCAGTACTTC. The variable domain in full, completed from reference TRBV5-4 and TRBJ2-5, reads ETGVTQSPTHLIKTRGQQVTLRCSSQSGHNTVSWYQQALGQGPQFIFQYYREEENGRGNFPPRFSGLQFPNYSSELNVNALELDDSALYLCASSPWGQGGETQYFGPGTRLLVL.

This chain joins TRBV19 and TRBJ2-5; tentative D call: TRBD2 (5 bases). Germline V gene data show CDR1 as LNHDA and CDR2 as SQIVND (reference sequence). The CDR3 totals 14 residues. Trimming shortened V by 5 bases and J by 0 bases, and 10 bases separated the two germline ends. DNA of the CDR3: TGTGCCAGTAGTGCGGTAGCGAACCAAGAGACCCAGTACTTC. This codes for CASSAVANQETQYF.

This chain links TRBV4-1 with TRBJ1-2; D call uncertain. The CDR3 is 13 residues long. Germline CDR1 is MGHRA and CDR2 is YSYEKL. V gave up 0 bases and J gave up 10 bases, with 12 bases separating them. The CDR3 nucleotides are TGCGCCAGCAGCCAAGATAGCTTAGGTTACTACACCTTC. Its translation: CASSQDSLGYYTF.

The chain links TRBV29-1 to TRBJ1-1; TRBD1 might be the D (5 bases). CDR3 length equals 13 residues. Germline CDR1 and CDR2: SQVTM and ANQGSEA. The V end was cut by 4 bases, the J end by 1 base, with 10 bases between. The CDR3 DNA reads as TGCAGCGTTGTTGAAGGACAGAACACTGAAGCTTTCTTT. It translates to CSVVEGQNTEAFF.

This clone was seen only a few times. The chain uses TRBV10-3 and TRBJ2-1, with TRBD2 matching 7 bases. Germline assignment: CDR1 ENHRY and CDR2 SYGVKD. This CDR3 is built from 15 residues. Trimming at V came to 3 bases and at J to 7 bases, leaving 9 bases not matched to a gene. CDR3 sequence reads: CAISERAGTGNEQFF. CDR3 bases: TGTGCCATCAGTGAAAGAGCGGGGACGGGGAATGAGCAGTTCTTC.

The chain joins TRBV5-6 to TRBJ1-1; D gene ambiguous. Germline CDR1 is SGHDT and CDR2 is YYEEEE. V lost 4 bases to trimming and J lost 7 bases, with 14 bases between them. The CDR3 sequence is 13 residues long. In DNA, the CDR3 is TGTGCCAGCAGCCCCGAGGGCTTAGGTGAAGCTTTCTTT. It translates to CASSPEGLGEAFF.

This clone was picked up a small number of times. V and J are TRBV7-9 and TRBJ1-2; no clear D gene. The germline CDR1 and CDR2 sequences are SEHNR and FQNEAQ (reference sequence). This CDR3 has 14 residues. V lost 3 bases, J lost 4 bases, and 12 bases lay in between. CDR3 sequence reads: CASSFDAGIYGYTF. Written as DNA, the CDR3 is TGTGCCAGCAGCTTTGATGCGGGCATCTATGGCTACACCTTC.

The DNA for the CDR3 is TGTGCCAGCAGCCCGGGTTACATGAACACTGAAGCTTTCTTT. It is translated as CASSPGYMNTEAFF. V gene TRBV11-2 combines with J gene TRBJ1-1; D remains unclear. CDR1 and CDR2 (germline): SGHAT, FQNNGV. Between the trimmed V and J ends, which lost 5 bases and 0 bases, there was a span of 10 bases. This CDR3 comprises 14 residues.

This clone was picked up a small number of times. This chain joins TRBV2 and TRBJ2-1; possibly TRBD2 for D (6 bases). V lost 5 bases and J lost 9, with 8 bases in between. Germline values: CDR1 SNHLY, CDR2 FYNNEI. The CDR3 extends over 11 amino acids. The CDR3 here is CASSPRGEQFF. CDR3 sequence (DNA): TGTGCCAGCAGTCCGCGGGGTGAGCAGTTCTTC.

This chain uses TRBV29-1 with TRBJ1-2; TRBD1 agrees at 11 bases. The CDR3 contains 14 residues. Looked up from germline, CDR1 is SQVTM and CDR2 is ANQGSEA. The trim removed 6 bases at V and 14 bases at J, leaving 17 bases unmatched. DNA for the CDR3: TGCAGCGTCATGGAGGGGACAGGGGGTTCTGGAGGTACCTTC. Translating gives CSVMEGTGGSGGTF.

This rearrangement joins TRBV7-9 to TRBJ2-7; D ambiguous. Germline loops: CDR1 SEHNR, CDR2 FQNEAQ (reference sequence). With 1 base removed from V and 1 base from J, the gap between germline ends came to 5 bases. There are 13 residues in the CDR3. CDR3: CASSLVPSYEQYF. As DNA, the CDR3 is TGTGCCAGCAGCTTAGTCCCATCCTACGAGCAGTACTTC.

V gene TRBV6-5 combines with J gene TRBJ2-5; weak D call: TRBD2 (7 bases). With 6 bases removed from V and 5 bases from J, the gap between germline ends came to 16 bases. Germline lookup yields CDR1 MNHEY and CDR2 SVGAGI. The CDR3 extends over 14 amino acids. The CDR3: CASRLGGPMETQYF. The CDR3, as DNA: TGTGCCAGCAGGCTGGGGGGGCCTATGGAGACCCAGTACTTC.

The CDR3, as DNA: TGTGCCAGCAGTCCCGGGACAGGGGGCGGCGGGGAGCTGTTTTTT. Its protein is CASSPGTGGGGELFF. V and J are TRBV27 and TRBJ2-2; 12 bases fit TRBD1. With 5 bases clipped from V and 7 bases from J, the junction kept 5 bases outside the gene matches. Germline V lookup: CDR1 MNHEY, CDR2 SMNVEV (reference sequence). The CDR3 has 15 residues.

Of note for this clone: The DNA is left out, because the CDR3 cannot be placed on it with certainty; the CDR3 is given as TCRdb lists it. This sequence joins TRBV29-1 and TRBJ1-1; the table's D call TRBD1 went unverified against the DNA. Germline CDR1 SQVTM, CDR2 ANQGSEA. The CDR3 contains 12 residues when both ends are counted. This chain's CDR3 is CSVGTGTGSTFF.

This chain links TRBV6-5 with TRBJ1-3; D is unresolved. Germline V gene sequence: CDR1 MNHEY, CDR2 SVGAGI. CDR3 length: 14 residues. V dropped 7 bases and J dropped 0 bases, with 10 bases sitting between them. The CDR3 is CASTTKSSGNTIYF. The CDR3 DNA reads as TGTGCCAGCACAACCAAGAGCTCTGGAAACACCATATATTTT.

V is TRBV6-6 and J is TRBJ2-7, with D maybe TRBD1 (7 bases). The V gene's germline CDR1 is MNHNY and CDR2 SVGAGI (reference sequence). The CDR3 runs 14 residues. V dropped 4 bases and J dropped 3 bases, with 13 bases sitting between them. The CDR3: CASSFGQGGYEQYV. As DNA, the CDR3 is TGTGCCAGCAGTTTCGGGCAGGGGGGCTACGAGCAGTACGTC.

The CDR3 sequence is CASSETGLNTEAFF. CDR3 bases: TGCGCCAGCAGTGAAACAGGGTTGAACACTGAAGCTTTCTTT. The rearrangement links TRBV10-1 to TRBJ1-1, with D perhaps TRBD1 (6 bases). Germline V gene sequence: CDR1 WNHNN, CDR2 SYGVQD (reference sequence). The CDR3 sequence is 14 residues long. The germline V and J ends were trimmed by 3 bases and 0 bases, with 8 bases remaining between them.

This sequence joins TRBV2 and TRBJ2-7; weak D call: TRBD2 (7 bases). This CDR3 spans 17 amino acids. The V and J ends lost 6 bases and 3 bases respectively, with 24 bases between them. Looked up from germline, CDR1 is SNHLY and CDR2 is FYNNEI. The CDR3 here is CASSLGGAMPPSYEQYV. The CDR3 DNA reads TGTGCCAGCAGCCTGGGGGGGGCGATGCCTCCGAGCTACGAGCAGTACGTC.

The chain carries TRBV7-9 and TRBJ2-1; 7 nucleotides line up with TRBD2. Per the germline V gene, CDR1 is SEHNR and CDR2 is FQNEAQ (reference sequence). This CDR3 has 13 amino acids. The ends lost 1 base at V and 9 bases at J; junction bases unmatched: 3. The DNA for the CDR3 is TGTGCCAGCAGCTTAGATGGGAGGGGTGAGCAGTTCTTC. It yields the protein CASSLDGRGEQFF.

This clone was found once. The chain is built from TRBV24-1 and TRBJ2-7; possibly TRBD1 for D (6 bases). Germline V gene lookup returns CDR1 KGHDR and CDR2 SFDVKD. This CDR3 is built from 13 residues. Trimming removed 9 bases at V and 4 bases at J, with 15 bases between. The CDR3 spells CATSTRDKYEQYF. The CDR3 DNA sequence: TGTGCCACCTCAACCCGGGACAAGTACGAGCAGTACTTC.

J is TRBJ1-2 and V is TRBV7-2; 8 positions match TRBD1. The CDR3 spans 14 residues. Trimming took 4 bases from V and 4 from J; bases not matched to a gene: 5. The germline gives CDR1 SGHTA, CDR2 FQGNSA. The CDR3 protein is CASSSDRDGYGYTF. The CDR3 bases are TGTGCCAGCAGCTCGGACAGGGACGGCTATGGCTACACCTTC.